This is a list of T cell receptor beta chains from one sample in a study of cytomegalovirus exposure and HLA in healthy donors. TCRdb keeps only in-frame clones here, not all; method: immunoSEQ multiplex PCR. The sample carries around 93,000 clones, around 73% recorded once. Sequencing used PBMCs. These receptors all stem from a woman aged 40-49 years in good health and CMV-seronegative. CDR3s include the opening cysteine and the closing phenylalanine or tryptophan. D genes are given only for firm matches. Not every row has a clone size; where given, it reads once, few, many or a size class.

NA	TRBJ2-1	13	NA	TRBV2	CASRRSSYNEQFF	TGTGCCAGCAGACGGAGCTCCTACAATGAGCAGTTCTTC
few	TRBJ1-4	11	NA	TRBV5-1	CASSLDRKLFF	TGCGCCAGCAGCTTAGACAGAAAACTGTTTTTT
NA	TRBJ2-5	14	NA	TRBV28	CASSLQRPQETQYF	TGTGCCAGCAGTTTACAGCGGCCCCAAGAGACCCAGTACTTC
few	TRBJ1-1	12	NA	TRBV5-6	CASSLGGVEAFF	TGTGCCAGCAGCTTGGGGGGGGTTGAAGCTTTCTTT
NA	TRBJ1-1	15	TRBD1	TRBV15	CATSPRTGKNAEAFF	TGTGCCACCAGCCCTCGGACAGGGAAAAATGCTGAAGCTTTCTTT
NA	TRBJ1-1	16	TRBD1	TRBV19	CASSMGTDIMNTEAFF	TGTGCCAGTAGTATGGGGACAGATATCATGAACACTGAAGCTTTCTTT
NA	TRBJ2-7	14	TRBD1	TRBV28	CASSARGPPYEQYF	TGTGCCAGCAGTGCGAGGGGGCCCCCCTACGAGCAGTACTTC
NA	TRBJ1-5	14	NA	TRBV5-1	CASRPGGGNQPQHF	TGCGCCAGCAGACCAGGAGGGGGCAATCAGCCCCAGCATTTT
NA	TRBJ1-1	12	NA	TRBV7-9	CASLAGLTEAFF	TGTGCCAGCCTAGCGGGGCTGACTGAAGCTTTCTTT
few	TRBJ2-7	13	NA	TRBV6-5	CASKGVGAYEPYF	TGTGCCAGCAAGGGGGTCGGGGCCTACGAGCCGTACTTC
few	TRBJ2-1	15	TRBD2	TRBV12-5	CASASSGNLGNEQFF	TGTGCTAGTGCCTCCAGCGGGAATTTGGGTAATGAGCAGTTCTTC
NA	TRBJ2-7	11	NA	TRBV7-2	CASQEVNEQYF	TGTGCCAGCCAGGAAGTAAACGAGCAGTACTTC
NA	TRBJ2-3	13	NA	TRBV2	CASREDITDTQYF	TGTGCCAGCAGAGAGGACATAACAGATACGCAGTATTTT
NA	TRBJ2-1	16	TRBD2	TRBV7-8	CASSPTPGLAGCEQFF	TGTGCCAGCAGCCCTACTCCGGGACTAGCGGGCTGCGAGCAGTTCTTC
NA	TRBJ1-5	14	NA	TRBV11-2	CASSLSQGNQPQHF	TGTGCCAGCAGCTTGAGCCAGGGAAATCAGCCCCAGCATTTT
once	TRBJ2-2	18	TRBD1	TRBV7-6	CASSFKAAGTANTGELFF	TGTGCCAGCAGCTTTAAGGCGGCCGGGACAGCGAACACCGGGGAGCTGTTTTTT
NA	TRBJ2-3	15	NA	TRBV28	CASSLFRVGTDTQYF	TGTGCCAGCAGTTTATTCCGGGTGGGCACAGATACGCAGTATTTT
few	TRBJ2-5	12	NA	TRBV6-4	CASSDGRETQYF	TGTGCCAGCAGTGACGGCAGGGAGACCCAGTACTTC
once	TRBJ2-5	14	NA	TRBV7-7	CASSLSTVQETQYF	TGTGCCAGCAGCTTATCAACAGTACAAGAGACCCAGTACTTC
NA	TRBJ2-2	17	TRBD2	TRBV5-4	CASSLRSGRALTGELFF	TGTGCCAGCAGCTTAAGGAGCGGGAGGGCCCTCACCGGGGAGCTGTTTTTT
NA	TRBJ2-3	18	TRBD2	TRBV5-1	CASSLQLAGHGSTDTQYF	TGCGCCAGCAGCTTACAACTAGCGGGACACGGATCCACAGATACGCAGTATTTT
NA	TRBJ1-2	11	NA	TRBV29-1	CSVATDYGYTF	TGCAGCGTCGCGACAGACTATGGCTACACCTTC
NA	TRBJ2-7	14	NA	TRBV21-1	CASSAHSASGEQYF	TGTGCCAGCAGCGCGCATAGCGCTTCGGGGGAGCAGTACTTC
NA	TRBJ1-1	13	NA	TRBV6-6	CASSLDRNTEAFF	TGTGCCAGCAGTCTCGACAGGAACACTGAAGCTTTCTTT
NA	TRBJ1-5	15	NA	TRBV27	CASSLGGASNQPQHF	TGTGCCAGCAGTTTAGGGGGGGCGAGCAATCAGCCCCAGCATTTT
once	TRBJ2-7	14	NA	TRBV28	CASSLSGQSDEQYF	TGTGCCAGCAGTTTATCCGGACAGTCCGACGAGCAGTACTTC
few	TRBJ1-2	13	NA	TRBV2	CASSEDGSYGYTF	TGTGCCAGCAGCGAGGACGGGAGCTATGGCTACACCTTC
NA	TRBJ2-7	11	NA	TRBV30	CAWSAGHEQYF	TGTGCCTGGAGCGCGGGTCACGAGCAGTACTTC
NA	TRBJ2-7	15	NA	TRBV21-1	CASSSSPGSSYEQYF	TGTGCCAGCAGCTCTAGCCCCGGCTCTTCCTACGAGCAGTACTTC
NA	TRBJ2-1	19	NA	TRBV19	CASSINFPSGLFSYNEQFF	TGTGCCAGTAGTATTAATTTTCCCAGCGGGCTCTTCTCCTACAATGAGCAGTTCTTC
NA	TRBJ2-7	16	TRBD1	TRBV28	CASSPTLRDRGREQYF	TGTGCCAGCAGTCCAACTCTCCGGGACAGGGGGCGAGAGCAGTACTTC
NA	TRBJ2-1	12	TRBD1	TRBV19	CASSPRGQGVFF	TGTGCCAGTAGTCCCAGGGGACAGGGGGTGTTCTTC
once	TRBJ1-3	15	NA	TRBV7-2	CASSYFRGPGNTIYF	TGTGCCAGCAGTTACTTCCGGGGTCCGGGGAACACCATATATTTT
few	TRBJ1-2	13	TRBD1	TRBV6-1	CASSPDRNYGYTF	TGTGCCAGCAGTCCGGACAGGAACTATGGCTACACCTTC
NA	TRBJ2-1	12	TRBD2	TRBV27	CASSPRTSVKFF	TGTGCCAGCAGTCCCCGGACTAGCGTGAAGTTCTTC
NA	TRBJ1-1	16	TRBD1	TRBV5-1	CASSPVGQVINTEAFF	TGCGCCAGCAGCCCAGTTGGACAGGTCATTAACACTGAAGCTTTCTTT
NA	TRBJ2-5	17	TRBD2	TRBV27	CASSLDGLAGREETQYF	TGTGCCAGCAGTTTAGACGGACTAGCGGGACGAGAAGAGACCCAGTACTTC
NA	TRBJ2-7	15	TRBD2	TRBV4-1	CASSQVLADLYEQYF	TGCGCCAGCAGCCAAGTGCTAGCGGACTTATACGAGCAGTACTTC
once	TRBJ2-7	15	TRBD2	TRBV28	CASSLINGRTYEQYF	TGTGCCAGCAGTTTAATAAACGGGAGGACCTACGAGCAGTACTTC
NA	TRBJ2-7	12	NA	TRBV6-6	CASSSGVYEQYF	TGTGCCAGCAGCTCAGGTGTTTACGAGCAGTACTTC
NA	TRBJ1-1	15	NA	TRBV19	CASSIMAGLNTEAFF	TGTGCCAGTAGTATAATGGCAGGGCTGAACACTGAAGCTTTCTTT
NA	TRBJ2-7	15	TRBD1	TRBV18	CASSPPGTGGYEQYF	TGTGCCAGCTCACCACCCGGGACAGGGGGCTACGAGCAGTACTTC
once	TRBJ1-5	16	NA	TRBV15	CATSRGTSQGNQPQHF	TGTGCCACCAGCAGAGGGACTTCCCAGGGGAATCAGCCCCAGCATTTT
NA	TRBJ1-2	13	NA	TRBV2	CASSPAANYGYTF	TGTGCCAGCAGTCCGGCGGCTAACTATGGCTACACCTTC
NA	TRBJ2-5	11	NA	TRBV11-2	CASSARETQYF	TGTGCCAGCAGCGCGCGGGAGACCCAGTACTTC
NA	TRBJ2-1	15	TRBD2	TRBV28	CASSSLAGGPGEQFF	TGTGCCAGCAGTAGTCTAGCGGGAGGGCCCGGTGAGCAGTTCTTC
NA	TRBJ2-2	14	TRBD2	TRBV7-3	CASNPGGGTGELFF	TGTGCCAGCAACCCGGGAGGAGGCACCGGGGAGCTGTTTTTT
NA	TRBJ2-1	16	TRBD2	TRBV6-1	CASSETLAGGDDEQFF	TGTGCCAGCAGTGAAACCCTAGCGGGAGGTGACGATGAGCAGTTCTTC
NA	TRBJ1-2	12	NA	TRBV7-8	CASGAQVAGYTF	TGTGCCAGCGGGGCACAGGTTGCCGGCTACACCTTC
NA	TRBJ2-2	14	NA	TRBV19	CASSIRQGFGELFF	TGTGCCAGTAGTATTCGGCAGGGATTCGGGGAGCTGTTTTTT
NA	TRBJ1-1	13	NA	TRBV28	CASSLRENTEAFF	TGTGCCAGCAGTTTACGGGAGAACACTGAAGCTTTCTTT
once	TRBJ2-7	13	NA	TRBV6-1	CASSKMGPSEQYF	TGTGCCAGCAGTAAGATGGGGCCTAGCGAGCAGTACTTC
NA	TRBJ1-5	14	TRBD1	TRBV19	CASSTMTGNQPQHF	TGTGCCAGTAGTACGATGACAGGGAATCAGCCCCAGCATTTT
NA	TRBJ1-1	15	NA	TRBV5-8	CASSPGVRGDTEAFF	TGTGCCAGCAGCCCAGGGGTGAGGGGTGACACTGAAGCTTTCTTT
NA	TRBJ2-5	15	TRBD1	TRBV19	CASSGGQGGGETQYF	TGTGCCAGTAGTGGGGGACAGGGAGGTGGTGAGACCCAGTACTTC
few	TRBJ1-1	14	NA	TRBV28	CASSPGRGNTEAFF	TGTGCCAGCAGCCCGGGGCGGGGTAACACTGAAGCTTTCTTT
once	TRBJ2-1	15	TRBD2	TRBV6-1	CASSSSSGGVNEQFF	TGTGCCAGCAGTTCCAGCTCCGGGGGGGTCAATGAGCAGTTCTTC
few	TRBJ2-3	15	NA	TRBV6-1	CASRDSGGATDTQYF	TGTGCCAGCAGGGATTCCGGCGGGGCCACAGATACGCAGTATTTT
NA	TRBJ2-7	15	TRBD2	TRBV5-4	CASSSTTSGRYEQYF	TGTGCCAGCAGCTCTACGACTAGCGGGAGGTACGAGCAGTACTTC